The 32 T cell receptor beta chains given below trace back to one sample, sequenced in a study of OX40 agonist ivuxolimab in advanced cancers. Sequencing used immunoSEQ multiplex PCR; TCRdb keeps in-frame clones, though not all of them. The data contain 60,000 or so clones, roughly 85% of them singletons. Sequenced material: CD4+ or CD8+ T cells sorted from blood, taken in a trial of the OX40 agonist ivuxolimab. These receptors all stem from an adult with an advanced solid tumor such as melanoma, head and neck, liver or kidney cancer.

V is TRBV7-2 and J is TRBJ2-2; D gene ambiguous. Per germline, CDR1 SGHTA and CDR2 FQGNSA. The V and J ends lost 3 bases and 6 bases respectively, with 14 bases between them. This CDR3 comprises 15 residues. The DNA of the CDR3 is TGTGCCAGCAGCTTTAGGTCGCTACAAGCCGGGGAGCTGTTTTTT. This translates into CASSFRSLQAGELFF.

The CDR3 spells CASTPLDVDGNTIYF. CDR3 in DNA: TGTGCCAGTACCCCCCTGGACGTTGATGGAAACACCATATATTTT. The V call is TRBV19, the J call TRBJ1-3; D gene uncertain. The germline V gene encodes CDR1 LNHDA and CDR2 SQIVND (reference sequence). V gave up 7 bases and J gave up 3 bases, with 16 bases separating them. CDR3 length: 15 residues.

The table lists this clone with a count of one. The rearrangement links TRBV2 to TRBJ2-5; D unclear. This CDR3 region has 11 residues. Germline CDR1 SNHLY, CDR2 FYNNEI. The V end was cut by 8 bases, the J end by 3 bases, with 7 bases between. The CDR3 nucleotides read TGTGCCAGCCGCGAAGAAGAGACCCAGTACTTC. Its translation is CASREEETQYF.

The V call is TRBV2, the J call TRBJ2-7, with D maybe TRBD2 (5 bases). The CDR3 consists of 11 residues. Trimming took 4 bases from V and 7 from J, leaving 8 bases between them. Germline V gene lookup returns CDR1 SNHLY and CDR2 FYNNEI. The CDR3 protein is CASSGRTEQYF. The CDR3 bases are TGTGCCAGCAGTGGGAGGACTGAGCAGTACTTC.

CDR3 in amino acids: CASSVGSGSLETQYF. CDR3 sequence (DNA): TGTGCCAGCAGCGTAGGTAGCGGGAGTTTGGAGACCCAGTACTTC. The chain recombines TRBV9 with TRBJ2-5; TRBD2 matches 9 bases. The V gene end was trimmed by 0 bases and the J gene end by 5 bases; junction bases not matched to a gene: 5. This CDR3 has 15 amino acids. The germline V gene has CDR1 SGDLS and CDR2 YYNGEE. Full variable domain (outside the CDR3, taken from reference TRBV9 and TRBJ2-5): DSGVTQTPKHLITATGQRVTLRCSPRSGDLSVYWYQQSLDQGLQFLIQYYNGEERAKGNILERFSAQQFPDLHSELNLSSLELGDSALYFCASSVGSGSLETQYFGPGTRLLVL.

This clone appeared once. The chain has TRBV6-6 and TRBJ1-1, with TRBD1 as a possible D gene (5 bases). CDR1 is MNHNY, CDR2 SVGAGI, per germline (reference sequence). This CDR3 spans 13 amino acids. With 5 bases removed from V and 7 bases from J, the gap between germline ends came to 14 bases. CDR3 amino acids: CASSGTGAGEAFF. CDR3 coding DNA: TGTGCCAGCAGTGGCACTGGGGCAGGTGAAGCTTTCTTT.

The CDR3 loop is CASSPSWLTAAGANVLTF. The DNA for the CDR3 is TGTGCCAGCAGCCCAAGTTGGTTGACGGCAGCTGGGGCCAACGTCCTGACTTTC. V and J are TRBV14 and TRBJ2-6; D gene unclear. Trimming took off 4 bases at V and 2 bases at J, with 18 bases between the two ends. Germline loops: CDR1 SGHDN, CDR2 FVKESK. The CDR3 has 18 amino acids. Complete variable domain (other parts from reference TRBV14 and TRBJ2-6): EAGVTQFPSHSVIEKGQTVTLRCDPISGHDNLYWYRRVMGKEIKFLLHFVKESKQDESGMPNNRFLAERTGGTYSTLKVQPAELEDSGVYFCASSPSWLTAAGANVLTFGAGSRLTVL.

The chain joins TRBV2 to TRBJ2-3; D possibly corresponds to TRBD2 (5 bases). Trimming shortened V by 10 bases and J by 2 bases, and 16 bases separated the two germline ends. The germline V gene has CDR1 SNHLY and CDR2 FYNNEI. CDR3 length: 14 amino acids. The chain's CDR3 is CAITKPGNTDTQYF. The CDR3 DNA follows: TGTGCCATCACAAAACCCGGGAACACAGATACGCAGTATTTT.

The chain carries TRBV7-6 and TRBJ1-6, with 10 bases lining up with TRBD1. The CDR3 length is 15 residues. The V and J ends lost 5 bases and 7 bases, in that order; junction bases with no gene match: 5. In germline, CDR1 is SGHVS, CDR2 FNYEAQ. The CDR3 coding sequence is TGTGCCAGCAGCCGTGGACAGGGGGGAAATTCACCCCTCCACTTT. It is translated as CASSRGQGGNSPLHF.

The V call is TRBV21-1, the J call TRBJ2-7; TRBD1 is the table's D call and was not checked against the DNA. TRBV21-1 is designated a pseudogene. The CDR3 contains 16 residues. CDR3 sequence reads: CASSKFPDRSSYEQYF. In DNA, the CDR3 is TGTGCCAGCAGCAAATTCCCGGACAGGAGCTCCTACGAGCAGTACTTC.

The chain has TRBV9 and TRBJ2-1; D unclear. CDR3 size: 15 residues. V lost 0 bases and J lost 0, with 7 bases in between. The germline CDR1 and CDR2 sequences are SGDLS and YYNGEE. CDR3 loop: CASSVVPTSYNEQFF. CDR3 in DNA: TGTGCCAGCAGCGTAGTTCCTACCTCCTACAATGAGCAGTTCTTC.

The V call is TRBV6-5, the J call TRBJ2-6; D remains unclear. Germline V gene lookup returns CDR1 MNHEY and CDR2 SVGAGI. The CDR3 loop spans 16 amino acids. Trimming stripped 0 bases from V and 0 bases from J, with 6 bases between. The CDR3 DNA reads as TGTGCCAGCAGTTACTCGATACCCTCTGGGGCCAACGTCCTGACTTTC. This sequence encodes CASSYSIPSGANVLTF.

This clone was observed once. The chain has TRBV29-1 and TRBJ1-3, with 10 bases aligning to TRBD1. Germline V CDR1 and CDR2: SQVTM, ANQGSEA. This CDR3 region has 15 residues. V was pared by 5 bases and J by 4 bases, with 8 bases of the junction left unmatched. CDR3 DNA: TGCAGCGTTTCCCCGGGACAGGGGACGGGAAACACCATATATTTT. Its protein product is CSVSPGQGTGNTIYF.

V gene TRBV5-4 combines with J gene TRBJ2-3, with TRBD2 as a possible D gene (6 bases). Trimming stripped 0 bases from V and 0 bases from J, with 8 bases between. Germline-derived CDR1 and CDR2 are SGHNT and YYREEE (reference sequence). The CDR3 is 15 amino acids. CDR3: CASSLGRGSTDTQYF. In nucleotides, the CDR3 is TGTGCCAGCAGCTTGGGGAGGGGTAGCACAGATACGCAGTATTTT. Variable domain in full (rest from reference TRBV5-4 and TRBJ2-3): ETGVTQSPTHLIKTRGQQVTLRCSSQSGHNTVSWYQQALGQGPQFIFQYYREEENGRGNFPPRFSGLQFPNYSSELNVNALELDDSALYLCASSLGRGSTDTQYFGPGTRLTVL.

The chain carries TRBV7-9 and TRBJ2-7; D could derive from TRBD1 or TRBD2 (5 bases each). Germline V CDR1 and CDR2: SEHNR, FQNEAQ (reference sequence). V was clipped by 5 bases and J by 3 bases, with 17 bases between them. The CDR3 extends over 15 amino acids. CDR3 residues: CASSGYGTDLYEQYF. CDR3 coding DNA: TGTGCCAGCAGCGGGTACGGGACGGACCTCTACGAGCAGTACTTC.

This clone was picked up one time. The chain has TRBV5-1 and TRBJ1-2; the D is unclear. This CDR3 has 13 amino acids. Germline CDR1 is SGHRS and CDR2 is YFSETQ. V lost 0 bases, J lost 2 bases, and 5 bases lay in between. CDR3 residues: CASSLAENYGYTF. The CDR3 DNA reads TGCGCCAGCAGCTTGGCTGAGAACTATGGCTACACCTTC.

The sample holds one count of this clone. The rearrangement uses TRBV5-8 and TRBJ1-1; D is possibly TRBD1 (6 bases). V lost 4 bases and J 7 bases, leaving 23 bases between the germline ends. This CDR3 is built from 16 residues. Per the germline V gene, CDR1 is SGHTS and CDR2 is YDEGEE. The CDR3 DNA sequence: TGTGCCAGCAGCCGCGGGACACTGGCCGGGAGAGGTGAAGCTTTCTTT. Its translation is CASSRGTLAGRGEAFF.

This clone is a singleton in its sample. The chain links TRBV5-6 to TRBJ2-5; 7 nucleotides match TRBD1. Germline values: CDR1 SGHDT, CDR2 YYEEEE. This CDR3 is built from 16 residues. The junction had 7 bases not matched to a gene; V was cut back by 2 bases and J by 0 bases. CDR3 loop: CASSFQSRGYQETQYF. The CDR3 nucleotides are TGTGCCAGCAGCTTTCAATCCAGGGGGTACCAAGAGACCCAGTACTTC.

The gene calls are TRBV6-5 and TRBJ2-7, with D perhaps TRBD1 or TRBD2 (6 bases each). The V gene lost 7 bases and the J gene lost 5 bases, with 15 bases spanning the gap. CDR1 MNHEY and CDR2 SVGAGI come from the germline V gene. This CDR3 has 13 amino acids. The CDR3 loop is CASINPGAHEQYF. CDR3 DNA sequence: TGTGCCAGCATTAACCCGGGGGCCCACGAGCAGTACTTC.

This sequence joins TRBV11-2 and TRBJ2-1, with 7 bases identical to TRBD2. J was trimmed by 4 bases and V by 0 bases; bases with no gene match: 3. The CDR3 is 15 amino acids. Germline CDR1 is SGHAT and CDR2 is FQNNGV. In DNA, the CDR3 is TGTGCCAGCAGCTTAGATAGCGGGTTATACAATGAGCAGTTCTTC. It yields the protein CASSLDSGLYNEQFF.

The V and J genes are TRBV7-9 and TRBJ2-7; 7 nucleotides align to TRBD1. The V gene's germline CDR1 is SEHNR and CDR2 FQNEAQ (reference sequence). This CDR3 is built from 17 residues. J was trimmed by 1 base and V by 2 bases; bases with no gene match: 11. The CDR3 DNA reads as TGTGCCAGCAGCTTAAGACGCCCAGGGGGTACTTCCTACGAGCAGTACTTC. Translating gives CASSLRRPGGTSYEQYF.

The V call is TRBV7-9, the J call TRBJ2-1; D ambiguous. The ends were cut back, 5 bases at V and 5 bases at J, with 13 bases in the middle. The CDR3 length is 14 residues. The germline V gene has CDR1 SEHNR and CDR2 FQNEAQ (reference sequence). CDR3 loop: CASSPRRGHNEQFF. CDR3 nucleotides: TGTGCCAGCAGCCCCCGACGTGGCCACAATGAGCAGTTCTTC.

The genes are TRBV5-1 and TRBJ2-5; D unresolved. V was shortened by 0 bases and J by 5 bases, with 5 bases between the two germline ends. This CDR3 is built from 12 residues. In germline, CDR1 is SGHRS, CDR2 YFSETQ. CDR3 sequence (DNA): TGCGCCAGCAGCTTGGACATGGAGACCCAGTACTTC. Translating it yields CASSLDMETQYF.

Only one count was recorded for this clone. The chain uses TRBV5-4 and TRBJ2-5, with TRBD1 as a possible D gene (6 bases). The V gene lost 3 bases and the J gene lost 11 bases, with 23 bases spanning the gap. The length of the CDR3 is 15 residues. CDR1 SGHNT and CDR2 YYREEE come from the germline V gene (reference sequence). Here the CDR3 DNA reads TGTGCCAGCAGCTCGGACTTGGGGGCACCTAATCTTCAGTACTTC. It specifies CASSSDLGAPNLQYF.

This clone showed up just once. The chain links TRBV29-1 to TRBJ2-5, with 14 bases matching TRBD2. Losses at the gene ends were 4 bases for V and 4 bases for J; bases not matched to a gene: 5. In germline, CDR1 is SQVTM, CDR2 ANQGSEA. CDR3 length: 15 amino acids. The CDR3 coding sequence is TGCAGCGTTGCGACTAGCGGGGGGGCCGGAGAGACCCAGTACTTC. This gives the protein CSVATSGGAGETQYF. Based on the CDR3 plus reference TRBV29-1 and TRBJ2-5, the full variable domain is SAVISQKPSRDICQRGTSLTIQCQVDSQVTMMFWYRQQPGQSLTLIATANQGSEATYESGFVIDKFPISRPNLTFSTLTVSNMSPEDSSIYLCSVATSGGAGETQYFGPGTRLLVL.

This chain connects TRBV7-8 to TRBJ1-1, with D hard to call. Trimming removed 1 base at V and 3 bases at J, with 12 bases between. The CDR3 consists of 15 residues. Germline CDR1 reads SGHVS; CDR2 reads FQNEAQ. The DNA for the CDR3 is TGTGCCAGCAGCTTAGACTTTGGGGAGGACACTGAAGCTTTCTTT. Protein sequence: CASSLDFGEDTEAFF.

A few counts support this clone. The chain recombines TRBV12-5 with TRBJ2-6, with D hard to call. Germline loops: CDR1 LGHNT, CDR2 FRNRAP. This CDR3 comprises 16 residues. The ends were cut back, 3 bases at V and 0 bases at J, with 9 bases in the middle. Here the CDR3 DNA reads TGTGCTAGTGGTTTCACCGGGTCCTCTGGGGCCAACGTCCTGACTTTC. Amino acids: CASGFTGSSGANVLTF.

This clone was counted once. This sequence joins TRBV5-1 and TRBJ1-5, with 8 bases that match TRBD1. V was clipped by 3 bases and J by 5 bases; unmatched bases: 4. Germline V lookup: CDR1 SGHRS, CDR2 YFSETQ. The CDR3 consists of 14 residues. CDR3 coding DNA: TGCGCCAGCAGCTCTACAGGGGGGGATCAGCCCCAGCATTTT. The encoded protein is CASSSTGGDQPQHF.

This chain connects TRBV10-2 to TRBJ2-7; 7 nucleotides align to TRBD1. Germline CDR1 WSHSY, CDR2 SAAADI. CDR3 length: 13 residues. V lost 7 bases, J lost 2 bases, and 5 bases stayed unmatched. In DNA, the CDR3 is TGCGCCAGCACCCCGGGACAGCCCTACGAGCAGTACTTC. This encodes CASTPGQPYEQYF.

CDR3 residues: CASSVDGVSNQPQHF. The CDR3 nucleotides read TGTGCCAGCAGCGTAGATGGGGTGAGCAATCAGCCCCAGCATTTT. The gene calls are TRBV9 and TRBJ1-5; no reliable D call. CDR1 is SGDLS and CDR2 is YYNGEE in the germline V gene. CDR3 length equals 15 residues. V gave up 0 bases and J gave up 1 base, with 8 bases separating them.

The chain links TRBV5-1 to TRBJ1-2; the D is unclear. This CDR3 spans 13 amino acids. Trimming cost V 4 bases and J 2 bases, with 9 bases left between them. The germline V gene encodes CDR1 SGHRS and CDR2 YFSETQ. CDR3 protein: CASSLGQNYGYTF. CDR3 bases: TGCGCCAGCAGCCTCGGGCAGAACTATGGCTACACCTTC.

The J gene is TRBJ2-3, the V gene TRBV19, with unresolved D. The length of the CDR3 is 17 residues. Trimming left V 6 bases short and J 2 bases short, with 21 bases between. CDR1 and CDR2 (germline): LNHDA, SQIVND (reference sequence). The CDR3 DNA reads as TGTGCCAGTAGCCTCAATCGACACGGCCGACCCACAGATACGCAGTATTTT. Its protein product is CASSLNRHGRPTDTQYF.